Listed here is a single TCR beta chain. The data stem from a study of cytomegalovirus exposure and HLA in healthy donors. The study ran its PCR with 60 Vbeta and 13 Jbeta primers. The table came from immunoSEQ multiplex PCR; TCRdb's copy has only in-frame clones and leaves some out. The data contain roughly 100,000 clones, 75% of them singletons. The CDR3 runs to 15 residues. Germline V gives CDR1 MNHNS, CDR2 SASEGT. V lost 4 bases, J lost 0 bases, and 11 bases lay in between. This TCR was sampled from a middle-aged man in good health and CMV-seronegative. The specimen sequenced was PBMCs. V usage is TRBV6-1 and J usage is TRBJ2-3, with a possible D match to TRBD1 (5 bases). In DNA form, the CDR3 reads TGTGCCAGCAGTGGACAGATAGGGAGCACAGATACGCAGTATTTT. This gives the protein CASSGQIGSTDTQYF.